There are a few counts of the clone carrying this T cell receptor (beta chain). Antigen: not known. The CDR3 has 13 residues. V gave up 4 bases and J gave up 7 bases, with 11 bases separating them. PCR was performed a second time for about 6 to 12 cycles using a sample-barcoded 5' primer and a J-beta primer mix. Each cDNA molecule received a tag from a template-switch adaptor that had 12 random nucleotides. TCRdb re-called the 5' RACE reads through MiXCR, storing one row per CDR3 protein. The data contain about 650,000 distinct CDR3 sequences, over 40% of them seen just once; the ten biggest clones take up approximately 15%. The source of the sample is a study of blood T cells in healthy people across ages. Regarding the study as a whole: Age advanced and TCR beta diversity per million T cells fell, roughly linearly. Greater diversity and more naive CD4+ cells were seen in long-lived donors than in aged donors.

The sequenced material came from blood. This TCR derives from a woman older than 75 in good health. The chain recombines TRBV12-3 or TRBV12-4 with TRBJ1-5; no clear D gene. The CDR3 protein is CASSSITGQPQHF. In nucleotides, the CDR3 is TGTGCCAGCAGTTCCATCACGGGCCAGCCCCAGCATTTT.